This TCR beta chain was found in a study of response to subunit inactivated influenza vaccine. Study conclusions and caveats: Few additional T cells are recruited per seasonal influenza vaccination, authors suggested.

On this clonotype itself: The antigen is unknown.

Germline CDR1 reads LGHDT; CDR2 reads YNNKEL (reference sequence). CDR3 length equals 14 residues. Trimming left V 6 bases short and J 5 bases short, with 14 bases between. TCRdb reprocessed the RT-PCR reads via MiXCR and lists one record per CDR3 protein. Among some 160,000 distinct CDR3 sequences listed, about a tenth were seen once. Sequenced material: non-naive T cells sorted from PBMCs, taken 45 days after vaccination. The TCR sequence derives from a man aged 45-60 years who received an inactivated influenza vaccine. V usage is TRBV3-1 and J usage is TRBJ2-1; D is perhaps TRBD1 or TRBD2 (5 bases each). CDR3 in amino acids: CASSLRGADNEQFF. The CDR3 nucleotides are TGTGCCAGCAGTCTACGGGGCGCGGACAATGAGCAGTTCTTC.